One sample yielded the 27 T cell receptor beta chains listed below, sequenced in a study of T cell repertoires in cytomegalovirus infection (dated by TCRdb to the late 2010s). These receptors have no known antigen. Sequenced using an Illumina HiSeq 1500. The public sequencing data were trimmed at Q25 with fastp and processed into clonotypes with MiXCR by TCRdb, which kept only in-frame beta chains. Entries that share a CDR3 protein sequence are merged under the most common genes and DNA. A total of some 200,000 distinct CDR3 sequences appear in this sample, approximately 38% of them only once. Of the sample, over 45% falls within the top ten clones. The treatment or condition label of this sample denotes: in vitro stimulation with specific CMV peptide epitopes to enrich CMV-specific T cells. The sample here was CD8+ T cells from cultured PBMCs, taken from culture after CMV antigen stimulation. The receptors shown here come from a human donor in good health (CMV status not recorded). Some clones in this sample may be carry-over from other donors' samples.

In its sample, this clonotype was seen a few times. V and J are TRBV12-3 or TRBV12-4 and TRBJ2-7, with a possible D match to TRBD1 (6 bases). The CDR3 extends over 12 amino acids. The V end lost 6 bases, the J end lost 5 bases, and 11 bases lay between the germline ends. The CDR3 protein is CASSFTGNEQYF. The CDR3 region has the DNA TGTGCCAGCAGCTTTACAGGGAACGAGCAGTACTTC.

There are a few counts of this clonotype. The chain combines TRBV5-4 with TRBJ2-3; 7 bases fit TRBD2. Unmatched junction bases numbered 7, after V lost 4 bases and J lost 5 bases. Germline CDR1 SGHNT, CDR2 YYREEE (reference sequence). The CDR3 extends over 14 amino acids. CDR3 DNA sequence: TGTGCCAGCAGCCCCGGACTAGATCGAGATACGCAGTATTTT. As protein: CASSPGLDRDTQYF.

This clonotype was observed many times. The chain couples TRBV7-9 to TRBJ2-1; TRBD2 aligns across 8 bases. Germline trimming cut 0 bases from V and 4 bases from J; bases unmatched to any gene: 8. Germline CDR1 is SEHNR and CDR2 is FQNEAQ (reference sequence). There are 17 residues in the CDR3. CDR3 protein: CASSLARGSGEYNEQFF. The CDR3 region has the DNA TGTGCCAGCAGCTTAGCCCGTGGTAGCGGGGAGTACAATGAGCAGTTCTTC.

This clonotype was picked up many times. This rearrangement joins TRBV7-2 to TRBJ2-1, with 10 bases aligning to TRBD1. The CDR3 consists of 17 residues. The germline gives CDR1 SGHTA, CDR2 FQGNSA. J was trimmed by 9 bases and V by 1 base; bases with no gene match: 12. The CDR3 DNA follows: TGTGCCAGCAGCTTAGATGGTGGGACAGGGGCTTGGAGTGAGCAGTTCTTC. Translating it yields CASSLDGGTGAWSEQFF.

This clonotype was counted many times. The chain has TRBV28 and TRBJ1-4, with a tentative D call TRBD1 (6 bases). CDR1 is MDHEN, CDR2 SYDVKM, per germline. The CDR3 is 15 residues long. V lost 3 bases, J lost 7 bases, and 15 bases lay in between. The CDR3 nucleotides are TGTGCCAGCAGTTTTGAACAGGGACTCGGTGAAAAACTGTTTTTT. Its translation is CASSFEQGLGEKLFF.

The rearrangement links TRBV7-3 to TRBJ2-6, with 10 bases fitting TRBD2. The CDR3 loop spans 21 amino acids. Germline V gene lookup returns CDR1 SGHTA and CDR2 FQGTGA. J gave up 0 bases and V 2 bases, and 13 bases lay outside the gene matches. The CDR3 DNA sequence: TGTGCCAGCAGCTTATATCCGGGGACTAGCGATTCCACCTCTGGGGCCAACGTCCTGACTTTC. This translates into CASSLYPGTSDSTSGANVLTF.

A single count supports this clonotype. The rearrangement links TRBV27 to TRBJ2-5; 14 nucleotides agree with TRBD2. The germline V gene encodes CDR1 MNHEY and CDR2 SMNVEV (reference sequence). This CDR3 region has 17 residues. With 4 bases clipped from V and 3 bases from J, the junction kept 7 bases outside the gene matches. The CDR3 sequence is CASSSGLAGVREETQYF. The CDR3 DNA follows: TGTGCCAGCAGTTCGGGACTAGCGGGAGTTCGGGAAGAGACCCAGTACTTC.

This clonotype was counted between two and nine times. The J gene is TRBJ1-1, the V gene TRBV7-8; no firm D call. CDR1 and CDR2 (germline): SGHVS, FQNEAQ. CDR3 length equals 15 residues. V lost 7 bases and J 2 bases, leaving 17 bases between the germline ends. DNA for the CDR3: TGTGCCAGCATGGGTAGAGGGAGGGAAAACACTGAAGCTTTCTTT. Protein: CASMGRGRENTEAFF.

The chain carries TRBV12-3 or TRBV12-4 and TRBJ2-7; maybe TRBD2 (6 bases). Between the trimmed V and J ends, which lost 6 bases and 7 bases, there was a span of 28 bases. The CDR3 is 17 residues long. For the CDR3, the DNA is TGTGCCAGCAGCCACTCCGCCTTTCCGGGACTCACTGCGGAGCAGTACTTC. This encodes CASSHSAFPGLTAEQYF.

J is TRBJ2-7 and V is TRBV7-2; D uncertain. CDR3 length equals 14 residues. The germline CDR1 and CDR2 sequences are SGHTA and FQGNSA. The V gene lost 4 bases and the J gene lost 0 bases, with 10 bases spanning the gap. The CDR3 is CASSSRLGSYEQYF. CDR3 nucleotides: TGTGCCAGCAGCTCCCGCCTAGGCTCCTACGAGCAGTACTTC. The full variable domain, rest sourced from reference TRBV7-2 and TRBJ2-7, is GAGVSQSPSNKVTEKGKDVELRCDPISGHTALYWYRQSLGQGLEFLIYFQGNSAPDKSGLPSDRFSAERTGGSVSTLTIQRTQQEDSAVYLCASSSRLGSYEQYFGPGTRLTVT.

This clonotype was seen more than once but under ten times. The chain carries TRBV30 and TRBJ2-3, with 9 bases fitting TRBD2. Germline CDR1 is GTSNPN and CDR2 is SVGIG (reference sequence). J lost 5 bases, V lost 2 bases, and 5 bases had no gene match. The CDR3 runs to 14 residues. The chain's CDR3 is CAWSTGAGGDTQYF. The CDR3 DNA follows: TGTGCCTGGAGTACGGGAGCGGGAGGAGATACGCAGTATTTT.

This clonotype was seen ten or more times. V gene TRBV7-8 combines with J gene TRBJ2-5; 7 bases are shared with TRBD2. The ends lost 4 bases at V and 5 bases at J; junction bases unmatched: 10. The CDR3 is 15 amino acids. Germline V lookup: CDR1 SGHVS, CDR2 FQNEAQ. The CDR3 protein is CASSSGPAGNETQYF. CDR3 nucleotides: TGTGCCAGCAGCTCAGGGCCAGCGGGAAATGAGACCCAGTACTTC. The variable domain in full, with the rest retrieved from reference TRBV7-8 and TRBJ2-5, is GAGVSQSPRYKVAKRGQDVALRCDPISGHVSLFWYQQALGQGPEFLTYFQNEAQLDKSGLPSDRFFAERPEGSVSTLKIQRTQQEDSAVYLCASSSGPAGNETQYFGPGTRLLVL.

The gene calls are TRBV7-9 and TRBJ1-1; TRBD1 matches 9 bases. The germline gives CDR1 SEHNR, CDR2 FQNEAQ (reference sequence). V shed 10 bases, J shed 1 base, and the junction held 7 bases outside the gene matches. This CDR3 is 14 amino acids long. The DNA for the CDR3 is TGTGCCATCACTGGACAGGGGACGAACACTGAAGCTTTCTTT. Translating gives CAITGQGTNTEAFF.

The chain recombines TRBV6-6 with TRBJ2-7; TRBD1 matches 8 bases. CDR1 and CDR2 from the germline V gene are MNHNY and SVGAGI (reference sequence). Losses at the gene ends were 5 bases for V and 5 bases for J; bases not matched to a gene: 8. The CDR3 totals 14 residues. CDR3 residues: CASSIRTGSHEQYF. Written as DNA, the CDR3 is TGTGCCAGCAGTATAAGGACAGGGTCCCACGAGCAGTACTTC.

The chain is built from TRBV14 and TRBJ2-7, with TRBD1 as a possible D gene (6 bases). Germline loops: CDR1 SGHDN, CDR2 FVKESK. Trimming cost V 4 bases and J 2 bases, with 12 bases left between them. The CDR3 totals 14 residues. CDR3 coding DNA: TGTGCCAGCAGCCTGTGGGGGCCGACCTACGAGCAGTACTTC. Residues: CASSLWGPTYEQYF.

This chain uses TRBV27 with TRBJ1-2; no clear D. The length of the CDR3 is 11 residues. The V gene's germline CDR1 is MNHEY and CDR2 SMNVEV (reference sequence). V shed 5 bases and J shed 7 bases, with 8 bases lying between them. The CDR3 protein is CASSGQSGYTF. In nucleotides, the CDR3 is TGTGCCAGCAGTGGGCAAAGTGGCTACACCTTC.

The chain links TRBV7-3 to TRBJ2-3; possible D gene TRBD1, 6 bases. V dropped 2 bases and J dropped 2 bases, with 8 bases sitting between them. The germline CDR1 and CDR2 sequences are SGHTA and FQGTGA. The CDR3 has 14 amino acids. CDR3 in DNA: TGTGCCAGCAGCTTAGGACAGCACACAGATACGCAGTATTTT. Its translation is CASSLGQHTDTQYF.

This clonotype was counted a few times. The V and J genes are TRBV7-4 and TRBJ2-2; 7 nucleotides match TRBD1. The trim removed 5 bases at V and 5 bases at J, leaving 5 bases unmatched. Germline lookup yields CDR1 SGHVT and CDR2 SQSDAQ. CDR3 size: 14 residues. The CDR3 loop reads CASSGTVFTGELFF. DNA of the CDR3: TGTGCCAGCAGCGGGACAGTATTTACCGGGGAGCTGTTTTTT.

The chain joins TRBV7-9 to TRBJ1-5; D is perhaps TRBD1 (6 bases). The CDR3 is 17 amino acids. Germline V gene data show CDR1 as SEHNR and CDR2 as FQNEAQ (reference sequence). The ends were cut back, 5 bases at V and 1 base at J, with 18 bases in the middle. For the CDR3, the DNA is TGTGCCAGCAGCATGGGGGCGGGGGTATGGAGCAATCAGCCCCAGCATTTT. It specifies CASSMGAGVWSNQPQHF. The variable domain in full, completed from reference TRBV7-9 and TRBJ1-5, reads DTGVSQNPRHKITKRGQNVTFRCDPISEHNRLYWYRQTLGQGPEFLTYFQNEAQLEKSRLLSDRFSAERPKGSFSTLEIQRTEQGDSAMYLCASSMGAGVWSNQPQHFGDGTRLSIL.

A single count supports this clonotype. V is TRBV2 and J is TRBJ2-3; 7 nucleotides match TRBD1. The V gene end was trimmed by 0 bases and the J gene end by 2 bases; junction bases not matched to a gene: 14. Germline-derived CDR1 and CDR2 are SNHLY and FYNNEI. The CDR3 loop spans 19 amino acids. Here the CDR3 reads CASSEALFTETGFTDTQYF. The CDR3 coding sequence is TGTGCCAGCAGTGAAGCGCTTTTCACCGAGACAGGGTTCACAGATACGCAGTATTTT. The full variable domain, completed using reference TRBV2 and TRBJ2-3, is EPEVTQTPSHQVTQMGQEVILRCVPISNHLYFYWYRQILGQKVEFLVSFYNNEISEKSEIFDDQFSVERPDGSNFTLKIRSTKLEDSAMYFCASSEALFTETGFTDTQYFGPGTRLTVL.

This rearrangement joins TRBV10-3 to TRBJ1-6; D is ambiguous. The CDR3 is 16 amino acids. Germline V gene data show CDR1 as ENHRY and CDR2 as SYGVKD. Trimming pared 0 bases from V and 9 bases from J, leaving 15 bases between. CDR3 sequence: CAISESTANGLSPLHF. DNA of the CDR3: TGTGCCATCAGTGAGTCGACGGCCAACGGCCTTTCACCCCTCCACTTT.

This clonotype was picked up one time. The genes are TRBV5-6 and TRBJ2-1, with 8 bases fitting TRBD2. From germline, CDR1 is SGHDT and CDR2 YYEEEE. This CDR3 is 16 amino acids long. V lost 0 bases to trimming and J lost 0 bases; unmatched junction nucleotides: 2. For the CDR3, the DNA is TGTGCCAGCAGCTTGGGGAGCGGGAGCTCCTACAATGAGCAGTTCTTC. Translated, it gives CASSLGSGSSYNEQFF.

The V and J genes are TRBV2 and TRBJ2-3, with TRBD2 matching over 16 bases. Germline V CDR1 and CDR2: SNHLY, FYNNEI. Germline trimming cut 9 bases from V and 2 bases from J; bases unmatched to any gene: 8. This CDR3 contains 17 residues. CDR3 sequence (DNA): TGTGCCAGAATGGGACTAGCGGGGGGGTCCCCCACAGATACGCAGTATTTT. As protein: CARMGLAGGSPTDTQYF.

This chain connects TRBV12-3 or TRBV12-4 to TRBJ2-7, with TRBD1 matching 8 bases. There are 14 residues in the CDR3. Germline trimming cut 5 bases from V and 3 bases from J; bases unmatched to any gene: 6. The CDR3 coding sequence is TGTGCCAGCAGTCCAGCCGGGACAGGCTACGAGCAGTACTTC. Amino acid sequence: CASSPAGTGYEQYF.

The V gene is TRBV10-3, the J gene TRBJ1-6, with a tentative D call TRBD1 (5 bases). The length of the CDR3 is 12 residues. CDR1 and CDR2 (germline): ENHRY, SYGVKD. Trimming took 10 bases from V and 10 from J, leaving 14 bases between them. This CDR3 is CATSTGGSPLHF. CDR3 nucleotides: TGTGCCACGTCTACAGGAGGATCACCCCTCCACTTT.

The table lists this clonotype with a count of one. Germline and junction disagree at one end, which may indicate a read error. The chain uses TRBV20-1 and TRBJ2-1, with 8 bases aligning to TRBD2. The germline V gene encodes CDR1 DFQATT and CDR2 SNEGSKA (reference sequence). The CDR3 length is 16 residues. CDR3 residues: CSARRQRESSHNEQFF. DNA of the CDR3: TGCAGTGCTAGACGTCAGCGGGAGAGCTCCCACAATGAGCAGTTCTTC.

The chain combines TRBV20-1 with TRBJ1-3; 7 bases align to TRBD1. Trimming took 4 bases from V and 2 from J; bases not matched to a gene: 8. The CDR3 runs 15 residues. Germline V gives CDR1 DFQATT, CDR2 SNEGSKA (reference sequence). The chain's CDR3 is CSATPQGVPGNTIYF. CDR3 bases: TGCAGTGCTACACCCCAGGGGGTCCCTGGAAACACCATATATTTT.